This TCR beta chain stems from a study of blood T cell repertoires in COVID-19. As for the study in general: Donors in the United States, Italy and Spain gave samples during acute or convalescent COVID-19. T cells, B-cell-depleted T cells, or PBMCs supplied cDNA or gDNA.

The germline CDR1 and CDR2 sequences are LNHDA and SQIVND (reference sequence). Losses at the gene ends were 6 bases for V and 6 bases for J; bases not matched to a gene: 8. The length of the CDR3 is 14 residues. Cohorts were determined from participant-reported clinical history. Exposed enrollees encountered a COVID-19 case at some point within 2 weeks before study entry. Assay: immunoSEQ multiplex PCR; the TCRdb copy retains only in-frame clones and omits some. This sample has hundreds of thousands of clones, with 83% found just once. The chain is built from TRBV19 and TRBJ1-5; 7 nucleotides agree with TRBD1. This TCR was recovered from a woman between 50 and 59 years old who had been exposed to COVID-19. The sample consisted of PBMCs or T cells enriched from blood (not recorded which). CDR3 in DNA: TGTGCCAGTAGCCCGGACAGGTTAGGTCAGCCCCAGCATTTT. The encoded protein is CASSPDRLGQPQHF.